This is a list of T cell receptor beta chains from one sample in a study of cytomegalovirus exposure and HLA in healthy donors. Data came from immunoSEQ multiplex PCR; TCRdb stores just in-frame clones and leaves some out. Here the sample spans 150,000 to 170,000 clones, about 86% being singletons. What was sequenced was PBMCs. These receptors all come from a human donor in good health. CDR3s include the opening cysteine and the closing phenylalanine or tryptophan. A D gene is named only where the DNA matches it firmly. Size values are once, few and many counts, or a class for expanded clones, and some rows have none.

V: TRBV6-1
size: NA
D: NA
J: TRBJ1-5
CDR3: CACSVGGSNQPQHF
DNA: TGTGCCTGCTCGGTGGGGGGTAGCAATCAGCCCCAGCATTTT

V: TRBV27
size: NA
D: TRBD2
J: TRBJ2-1
CDR3: CASSFGLAGGWMYNEQFF
DNA: TGTGCCAGCAGTTTTGGACTAGCGGGGGGGTGGATGTACAATGAGCAGTTCTTC

V: TRBV4-1
size: NA
D: NA
J: TRBJ2-3
CDR3: CASSQDAPSTDTQYF
DNA: TGCGCCAGCAGCCAAGATGCGCCGAGCACAGATACGCAGTATTTT

V: TRBV5-4
size: NA
D: TRBD2
J: TRBJ2-7
CDR3: CASSQRTSGSGEQYF
DNA: TGTGCCAGCAGCCAAAGGACTAGCGGGAGCGGCGAGCAGTACTTC

V: TRBV5-6
size: NA
D: NA
J: TRBJ2-7
CDR3: CASSLDRLQSSYEQYF
DNA: TGTGCCAGCAGCTTGGACAGGCTACAAAGCTCCTACGAGCAGTACTTC

V: TRBV11-3
size: NA
D: NA
J: TRBJ2-7
CDR3: CASRKPGHQLTYEQYF
DNA: TGTGCCAGCAGGAAACCGGGACACCAGCTCACCTACGAGCAGTACTTC

V: TRBV11-3
size: NA
D: NA
J: TRBJ2-2
CDR3: CASSPGQGGTGELFF
DNA: TGTGCCAGCAGCCCTGGACAAGGTGGCACCGGGGAGCTGTTTTTT

V: TRBV7-2
size: NA
D: TRBD1
J: TRBJ1-3
CDR3: CASSLDGTGSGNTIYF
DNA: TGTGCCAGCAGCTTAGACGGGACAGGCTCTGGAAACACCATATATTTT

V: TRBV10-3
size: NA
D: TRBD2
J: TRBJ2-2
CDR3: CAISTSGTGELFF
DNA: TGTGCCATCTCGACTAGCGGGACCGGGGAGCTGTTTTTT

V: TRBV6-6
size: NA
D: NA
J: TRBJ1-3
CDR3: CASSPGQKFSGNTIYF
DNA: TGTGCCAGCAGTCCTGGACAGAAATTCTCTGGAAACACCATATATTTT

V: TRBV5-1
size: NA
D: NA
J: TRBJ2-7
CDR3: CASSFAPTRDEQYF
DNA: TGCGCCAGCAGCTTTGCACCTACCCGGGACGAGCAGTACTTC

V: TRBV28
size: NA
D: NA
J: TRBJ1-5
CDR3: CASSPPGTSVYNQPQHF
DNA: TGTGCCAGCAGTCCCCCTGGGACATCGGTTTACAATCAGCCCCAGCATTTT

V: TRBV5-6
size: once
D: NA
J: TRBJ2-5
CDR3: CASSLTSQETQYF
DNA: TGTGCCAGCAGCTTAACTAGCCAGGAGACCCAGTACTTC

V: TRBV5-6
size: once
D: TRBD1
J: TRBJ2-7
CDR3: CASSFTTGRDQYF
DNA: TGTGCCAGCAGCTTTACGACAGGGCGCGACCAGTACTTC

V: TRBV5-4
size: few
D: NA
J: TRBJ1-3
CDR3: CASSLGGLPDTIYF
DNA: TGTGCCAGCAGCTTGGGGGGACTACCGGACACCATATATTTT

V: TRBV5-1
size: NA
D: NA
J: TRBJ2-1
CDR3: CASRGRDFRNEQFF
DNA: TGCGCCAGCAGGGGACGGGACTTCCGAAATGAGCAGTTCTTC

V: TRBV6-5
size: NA
D: NA
J: TRBJ1-1
CDR3: CASSSPGGMGYTEAFF
DNA: TGTGCCAGCAGTTCCCCCGGGGGTATGGGGTACACTGAAGCTTTCTTT

V: TRBV27
size: NA
D: NA
J: TRBJ2-3
CDR3: CASSSAGASTDTQYF
DNA: TGTGCCAGCAGTTCAGCAGGGGCTAGCACAGATACGCAGTATTTT

V: TRBV6-6
size: NA
D: TRBD1
J: TRBJ1-2
CDR3: CASHRGLGYTF
DNA: TGTGCCAGTCACAGGGGGCTTGGCTACACCTTC

V: TRBV27
size: NA
D: TRBD2
J: TRBJ2-2
CDR3: CASSPGLAGVGTGELFF
DNA: TGTGCCAGCAGTCCGGGACTAGCGGGAGTTGGCACCGGGGAGCTGTTTTTT

V: TRBV6-5
size: NA
D: NA
J: TRBJ2-7
CDR3: CASSYPARTYEQYF
DNA: TGTGCCAGCAGTTACCCTGCGAGAACCTACGAGCAGTACTTC

V: TRBV7-9
size: NA
D: NA
J: TRBJ2-7
CDR3: CASSYDRQSSYEQYF
DNA: TGTGCCAGCAGCTACGATAGACAGAGCTCCTACGAGCAGTACTTC

V: TRBV15
size: NA
D: NA
J: TRBJ2-3
CDR3: CATVGDVTDTQYF
DNA: TGTGCCACCGTTGGAGACGTGACAGATACGCAGTATTTT

V: TRBV9
size: NA
D: NA
J: TRBJ1-6
CDR3: CASSVDGSRGNSPLHF
DNA: TGTGCCAGCAGCGTAGATGGATCCAGGGGAAACTCACCCCTCCACTTT

V: TRBV19
size: NA
D: NA
J: TRBJ1-6
CDR3: CASSFAPSSPLHF
DNA: TGTGCCAGTAGTTTCGCGCCTTCCTCACCCCTCCACTTT

V: TRBV19
size: NA
D: TRBD2
J: TRBJ2-7
CDR3: CASSWREGGEQYF
DNA: TGTGCCAGTAGTTGGCGGGAGGGTGGGGAGCAGTACTTC

V: TRBV6-5
size: many
D: TRBD1
J: TRBJ1-4
CDR3: CASSYGQGDFGKLFF
DNA: TGTGCCAGCAGTTACGGGCAGGGGGACTTTGGAAAACTGTTTTTT

V: TRBV30
size: NA
D: TRBD1
J: TRBJ1-2
CDR3: CAWSRKTGEESNGYTF
DNA: TGTGCCTGGAGCCGAAAAACAGGGGAGGAAAGTAATGGCTACACCTTC

V: TRBV6-5
size: NA
D: NA
J: TRBJ2-1
CDR3: CASSSGGLGYNEQFF
DNA: TGTGCCAGCAGTTCAGGGGGGCTCGGGTACAATGAGCAGTTCTTC

V: TRBV2
size: NA
D: TRBD1
J: TRBJ1-2
CDR3: CASSGQGVNYGYTF
DNA: TGTGCCAGCAGTGGACAGGGGGTTAACTATGGCTACACCTTC

V: TRBV6-5
size: NA
D: TRBD2
J: TRBJ2-7
CDR3: CASSLSGSYEQYF
DNA: TGTGCCAGCAGTTTAAGCGGGAGTTACGAGCAGTACTTC

V: TRBV6-1
size: NA
D: NA
J: TRBJ1-5
CDR3: CANFSGVNSNQPQHF
DNA: TGTGCCAACTTCTCCGGGGTCAATAGCAATCAGCCCCAGCATTTT

V: TRBV5-1
size: NA
D: NA
J: TRBJ2-5
CDR3: CASSLGPFIQETQYF
DNA: TGCGCCAGCAGCTTGGGGCCATTTATCCAAGAGACCCAGTACTTC

V: TRBV5-6
size: NA
D: NA
J: TRBJ2-6
CDR3: CASSFGSGANVLTF
DNA: TGTGCCAGCAGCTTCGGCTCTGGGGCCAACGTCCTGACTTTC

V: TRBV7-6
size: few
D: NA
J: TRBJ1-6
CDR3: CASSLADSPLHF
DNA: TGTGCCAGCAGCTTAGCCGATTCACCCCTCCACTTT

V: TRBV25-1
size: NA
D: TRBD1
J: TRBJ2-7
CDR3: CASSGTGAYSYEQYF
DNA: TGTGCCAGCAGTGGGACAGGGGCGTACTCCTACGAGCAGTACTTC

V: TRBV11-3
size: NA
D: TRBD2
J: TRBJ2-5
CDR3: CASRGRDQTQYF
DNA: TGTGCCAGCAGGGGGAGGGATCAGACCCAGTACTTC

V: TRBV25-1
size: NA
D: NA
J: TRBJ1-2
CDR3: CASSDMGHGNYGYTF
DNA: TGTGCCAGCAGTGATATGGGACATGGGAACTATGGCTACACCTTC

V: TRBV9
size: NA
D: TRBD2
J: TRBJ2-7
CDR3: CASSPASGSTVPYEQYF
DNA: TGTGCCAGCAGCCCAGCGAGCGGGAGTACGGTACCCTACGAGCAGTACTTC

V: TRBV5-1
size: few
D: NA
J: TRBJ2-7
CDR3: CASSLVAGATYEQYF
DNA: TGCGCCAGCAGCTTGGTGGCAGGGGCCACCTACGAGCAGTACTTC

V: TRBV5-1
size: few
D: NA
J: TRBJ2-7
CDR3: CASSHESRDLFEQYF
DNA: TGCGCCAGCAGCCATGAGAGCAGGGATCTGTTCGAGCAGTACTTC

V: TRBV27
size: NA
D: NA
J: TRBJ2-2
CDR3: CASSQRGELFF
DNA: TGTGCCAGCAGCCAGCGCGGGGAGCTGTTTTTT

V: TRBV5-1
size: NA
D: TRBD1
J: TRBJ1-4
CDR3: CASSLGTGKGEKLFF
DNA: TGCGCCAGCAGCTTGGGGACAGGGAAGGGTGAAAAACTGTTTTTT

V: TRBV29-1
size: NA
D: TRBD1
J: TRBJ1-1
CDR3: CSVDRGHTEAFF
DNA: TGCAGCGTTGACAGGGGGCACACTGAAGCTTTCTTT

V: TRBV7-2
size: NA
D: NA
J: TRBJ2-1
CDR3: CASSLIPSYNEQFF
DNA: TGTGCCAGCAGCTTAATCCCATCCTACAATGAGCAGTTCTTC

V: TRBV5-6
size: NA
D: NA
J: TRBJ1-1
CDR3: CASSLLGGSNTEAFF
DNA: TGTGCCAGCAGCTTATTAGGAGGGTCGAACACTGAAGCTTTCTTT

V: TRBV5-1
size: NA
D: TRBD2
J: TRBJ2-6
CDR3: CASSLAGATGANVLTF
DNA: TGCGCCAGCAGCTTAGCGGGGGCCACTGGGGCCAACGTCCTGACTTTC

V: TRBV4-3
size: NA
D: NA
J: TRBJ1-4
CDR3: CASSQDAGLNEKLFF
DNA: TGCGCCAGCAGCCAAGACGCAGGGCTCAATGAAAAACTGTTTTTT

V: TRBV7-3
size: NA
D: TRBD2
J: TRBJ2-1
CDR3: CASSSGRARSSYNEQFF
DNA: TGTGCCAGCAGTAGCGGGAGGGCGAGGAGCTCCTACAATGAGCAGTTCTTC

V: TRBV5-4
size: NA
D: TRBD1
J: TRBJ2-5
CDR3: CASSLDRGQETQYF
DNA: TGTGCCAGCAGCCTGGACAGGGGACAAGAGACCCAGTACTTC

V: TRBV10-3
size: NA
D: TRBD1
J: TRBJ1-2
CDR3: CAISEVLAGGAYGYTF
DNA: TGTGCCATCAGTGAGGTCTTGGCAGGGGGCGCATATGGCTACACCTTC

V: TRBV5-8
size: NA
D: TRBD2
J: TRBJ2-1
CDR3: CASRAGGRSHEQFF
DNA: TGTGCCAGCAGGGCGGGCGGGAGGTCCCATGAGCAGTTCTTC